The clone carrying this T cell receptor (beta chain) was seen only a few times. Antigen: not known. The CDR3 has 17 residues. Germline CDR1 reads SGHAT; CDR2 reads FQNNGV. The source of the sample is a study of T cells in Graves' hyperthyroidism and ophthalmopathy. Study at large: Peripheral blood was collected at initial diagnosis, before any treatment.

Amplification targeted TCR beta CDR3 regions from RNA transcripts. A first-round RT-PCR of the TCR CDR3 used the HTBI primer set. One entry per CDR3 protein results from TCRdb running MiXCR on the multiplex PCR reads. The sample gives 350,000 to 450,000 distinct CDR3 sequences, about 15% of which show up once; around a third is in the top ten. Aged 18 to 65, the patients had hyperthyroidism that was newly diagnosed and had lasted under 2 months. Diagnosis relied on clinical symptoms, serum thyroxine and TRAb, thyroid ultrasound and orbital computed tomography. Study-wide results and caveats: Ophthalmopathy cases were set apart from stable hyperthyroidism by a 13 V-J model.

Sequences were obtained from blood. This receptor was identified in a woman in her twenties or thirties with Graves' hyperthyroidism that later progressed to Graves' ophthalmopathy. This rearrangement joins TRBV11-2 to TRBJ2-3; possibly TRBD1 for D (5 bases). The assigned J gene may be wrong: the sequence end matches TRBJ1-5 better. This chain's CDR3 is CASSLEMAGEGTDTQHF. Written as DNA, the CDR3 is TGTGCCAGCAGCTTAGAGATGGCGGGGGAGGGCACAGATACGCAGCATTTT.